A selection of T cell receptor beta chains follows, all from one sample in a study of control samples from healthy donors and cancer patients. Profiling relied on immunoSEQ multiplex PCR, and the TCRdb table lists in-frame clones only, not all of them. The sample holds 230,000 or so clones, roughly 94% seen once. Material for sequencing was blood. These receptor sequences come from a man in his fifties or sixties in good health. CDR3s include the opening cysteine and the closing phenylalanine or tryptophan. A D gene is named only where the DNA matches it firmly. Rows give clone size only sometimes, using once, few, many, or a class for an expanded clone.

d_gene | abundance | j_gene | v_gene | CDR3aa | CDR3nt
NA | NA | TRBJ1-1 | TRBV7-2 | CASSTTGGTEAFF | TGTGCCAGCAGCACCACCGGGGGCACTGAAGCTTTCTTT
NA | once | TRBJ2-2 | TRBV9 | CASSVVGYTGELFF | TGTGCCAGCAGCGTAGTAGGGTACACCGGGGAGCTGTTTTTT
TRBD1 | NA | TRBJ2-7 | TRBV11-2 | CASSLHGGQGAAYEQYF | TGTGCCAGCAGCCTTCATGGGGGACAGGGGGCAGCCTACGAGCAGTACTTC
NA | NA | TRBJ2-2 | TRBV2 | CASSPTTGELFF | TGTGCCAGCAGTCCAACAACCGGGGAGCTGTTTTTT
TRBD1 | NA | TRBJ1-2 | TRBV24-1 | CATSDFPGTGVDGYTF | TGTGCCACCAGTGATTTTCCCGGGACAGGGGTGGATGGCTACACCTTC
NA | NA | TRBJ1-1 | TRBV30 | CAWSPSGWDTEAFF | TGTGCCTGGAGCCCCTCGGGCTGGGACACTGAAGCTTTCTTT
NA | NA | TRBJ2-5 | TRBV28 | CASSFPGGWGETQYF | TGTGCCAGCAGCTTCCCCGGGGGCTGGGGAGAGACCCAGTACTTC
NA | NA | TRBJ1-1 | TRBV4-1 | CASSPYPGSDNTEAFF | TGCGCCAGCAGCCCGTACCCGGGTTCTGATAACACTGAAGCTTTCTTT
NA | few | TRBJ1-2 | TRBV27 | CASSLVTGSVNYGYTF | TGTGCCAGCAGCCTAGTCACAGGGTCCGTTAACTATGGCTACACCTTC
NA | NA | TRBJ1-4 | TRBV15 | CATSRERATNEKLFF | TGTGCCACCAGCAGAGAACGGGCAACTAATGAAAAACTGTTTTTT
TRBD1 | once | TRBJ2-2 | TRBV19 | CASSLRQGRNGELFF | TGTGCCAGTAGTCTCAGACAGGGGCGGAACGGGGAGCTGTTTTTT
NA | NA | TRBJ1-6 | TRBV5-1 | CASSLASPSSYNSPLHF | TGCGCCAGCAGCTTGGCCAGTCCGAGCTCCTATAATTCACCCCTCCACTTT
NA | NA | TRBJ1-5 | TRBV30 | CAWSLSTDQPQHF | TGTGCCTGGAGTCTTTCGACAGATCAGCCCCAGCATTTT
TRBD2 | NA | TRBJ2-5 | TRBV7-7 | CASSLQGSGGLETQYF | TGTGCTAGCAGCTTGCAGGGTAGCGGGGGGTTGGAGACCCAGTACTTC
NA | NA | TRBJ1-1 | TRBV10-2 | CASLRAVNTEAFF | TGCGCCAGCCTTAGGGCGGTGAACACTGAAGCTTTCTTT
NA | NA | TRBJ1-5 | TRBV21-1 | CASSKVLGGEGLPQHF | TGTGCCAGCAGCAAAGTTTTAGGGGGCGAAGGTCTGCCCCAGCATTTT
NA | NA | TRBJ2-6 | TRBV29-1 | CSVRDRTPSGANVLTF | TGCAGCGTTCGAGACAGGACTCCATCTGGGGCCAACGTCCTGACTTTC
NA | NA | TRBJ1-3 | TRBV5-1 | CASSFAGGSGNTIYF | TGCGCCAGCAGCTTCGCCGGGGGCTCTGGAAACACCATATATTTT
NA | NA | TRBJ1-2 | TRBV2 | CASRAWRNYGYTF | TGTGCCAGCAGGGCTTGGAGGAACTATGGCTACACCTTC
NA | NA | TRBJ2-1 | TRBV7-8 | CASSSGQFNGDEQFF | TGTGCCAGCAGCTCGGGACAATTTAATGGGGATGAGCAGTTCTTC
TRBD1 | once | TRBJ2-5 | TRBV7-3 | CASSPGQGETQYF | TGTGCCAGCAGTCCGGGACAGGGGGAGACCCAGTACTTC
NA | NA | TRBJ2-6 | TRBV7-9 | CASSSSRRSSGANVLTF | TGTGCCAGCAGCTCCTCCCGGCGGTCCTCTGGGGCCAACGTCCTGACTTTC
NA | NA | TRBJ1-5 | TRBV5-8 | CASSLRQLSYPQHF | TGTGCCAGCAGCTTGAGGCAGTTAAGCTACCCCCAGCATTTT
NA | NA | TRBJ2-1 | TRBV5-4 | CASSPGGAFGEQFF | TGTGCCAGCAGCCCTGGTGGAGCCTTCGGAGAGCAGTTCTTC
NA | NA | TRBJ1-1 | TRBV5-1 | CASSLAREMNTEAFF | TGCGCCAGCAGCTTGGCACGGGAGATGAACACTGAAGCTTTCTTT
NA | NA | TRBJ1-2 | TRBV5-1 | CASSPGDEADYGYTF | TGCGCCAGCAGTCCGGGTGATGAGGCCGACTATGGCTACACCTTC
TRBD1 | NA | TRBJ1-3 | TRBV3-1/TRBV3-2 | CASSLDRTGRTGNTIYF | TGTGCCAGCAGCCTCGACCGGACAGGGCGGACTGGAAACACCATATATTTT
NA | NA | TRBJ1-2 | TRBV2 | CASSVYSNYGYTF | TGTGCCAGCAGTGTTTACAGCAACTATGGCTACACCTTC
NA | NA | TRBJ1-6 | TRBV7-3 | CASSSGALGALHF | TGTGCCAGCAGCTCAGGGGCCTTGGGGGCCCTCCACTTT
TRBD2 | NA | TRBJ2-5 | TRBV25-1 | CASSVGPGLAGEETQYF | TGTGCCAGCAGCGTGGGACCGGGACTAGCGGGGGAAGAGACCCAGTACTTC
NA | NA | TRBJ1-4 | TRBV2 | CASRGEGGKLFF | TGTGCCAGCAGGGGAGAAGGGGGAAAACTGTTTTTT
NA | NA | TRBJ2-7 | TRBV27 | CASSPQAATWDEQYF | TGTGCCAGCAGCCCCCAGGCGGCGACCTGGGACGAGCAGTACTTC
NA | NA | TRBJ2-4 | TRBV30 | CAWSIGGVEGIQYF | TGTGCCTGGAGCATAGGTGGCGTGGAGGGCATTCAGTACTTC
NA | NA | TRBJ2-5 | TRBV25-1 | CASSAPRRAGETQYF | TGTGCCAGCAGTGCCCCCCGGCGGGCGGGGGAGACCCAGTACTTC
TRBD1 | NA | TRBJ1-2 | TRBV7-9 | CASSPGQPYGYTF | TGTGCCAGCAGCCCGGGACAGCCCTATGGCTACACCTTC
NA | NA | TRBJ1-5 | TRBV5-4 | CASSSGGRRDDQPQHF | TGTGCCAGCAGCTCCGGAGGACGGAGAGATGATCAGCCCCAGCATTTT
NA | NA | TRBJ2-3 | TRBV9 | CASRDFRGADTQYF | TGTGCCAGCAGGGACTTCCGAGGGGCAGATACGCAGTATTTT
TRBD1 | few | TRBJ1-5 | TRBV2 | CASNRQGRQPQHF | TGTGCCAGCAACCGACAGGGGCGTCAGCCCCAGCATTTT
NA | NA | TRBJ2-7 | TRBV6-5 | CASSYSSGADYEQYF | TGTGCCAGCAGTTACTCGTCGGGGGCTGACTACGAGCAGTACTTC
NA | NA | TRBJ1-1 | TRBV2 | CASAYIRGGGAFF | TGTGCCAGCGCCTACATCCGGGGCGGAGGGGCTTTCTTT
NA | NA | TRBJ2-7 | TRBV29-1 | CSVEGGGAGFYEQYF | TGCAGCGTTGAAGGTGGGGGGGCAGGATTCTACGAGCAGTACTTC
NA | NA | TRBJ1-6 | TRBV5-1 | CASSRSSPSSYNSPLHF | TGCGCCAGCAGCCGCAGCTCGCCGAGCTCCTATAATTCACCCCTCCACTTT
NA | once | TRBJ1-2 | TRBV28 | CASTVGFFRSAYTF | TGTGCCAGCACCGTCGGATTTTTCAGATCGGCTTACACCTTC
TRBD1 | NA | TRBJ2-7 | TRBV7-2 | CASSQDRGSYEQYF | TGTGCCAGCAGTCAGGACAGGGGCTCCTACGAGCAGTACTTC
NA | once | TRBJ1-2 | TRBV19 | CASRDDHYGYTF | TGTGCCAGTAGAGACGATCACTATGGCTACACCTTC
NA | NA | TRBJ2-7 | TRBV7-9 | CASSPNPYEQYF | TGTGCCAGCAGCCCAAATCCCTACGAGCAGTACTTC
NA | NA | TRBJ1-2 | TRBV19 | CATLWPGRFGYTF | TGTGCCACCCTCTGGCCGGGGCGGTTTGGCTACACCTTC